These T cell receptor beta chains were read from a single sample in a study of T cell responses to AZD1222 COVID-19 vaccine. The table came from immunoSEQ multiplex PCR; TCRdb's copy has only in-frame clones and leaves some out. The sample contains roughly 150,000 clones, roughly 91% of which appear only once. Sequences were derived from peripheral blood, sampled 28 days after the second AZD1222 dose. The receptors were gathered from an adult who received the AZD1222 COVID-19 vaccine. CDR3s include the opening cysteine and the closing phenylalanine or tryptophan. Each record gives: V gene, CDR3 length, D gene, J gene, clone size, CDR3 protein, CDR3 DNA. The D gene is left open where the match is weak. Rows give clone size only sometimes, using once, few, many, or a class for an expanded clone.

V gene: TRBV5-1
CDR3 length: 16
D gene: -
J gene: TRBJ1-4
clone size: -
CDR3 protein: CASMGEGHGANEKLFF
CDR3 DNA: TGCGCCAGCATGGGTGAGGGGCATGGGGCTAATGAAAAACTGTTTTTT

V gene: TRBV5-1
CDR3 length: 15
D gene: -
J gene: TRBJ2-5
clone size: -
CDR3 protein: CASRVGPGAEETQYF
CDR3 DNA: TGCGCCAGCAGGGTTGGACCTGGGGCAGAAGAGACCCAGTACTTC

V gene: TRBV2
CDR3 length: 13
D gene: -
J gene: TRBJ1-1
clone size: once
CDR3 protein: CASSDWMNTEAFF
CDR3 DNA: TGTGCCAGCAGCGACTGGATGAACACTGAAGCTTTCTTT

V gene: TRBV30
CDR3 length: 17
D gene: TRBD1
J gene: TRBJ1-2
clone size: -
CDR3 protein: CAWSPQGAQGRAYGYTF
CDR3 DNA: TGTGCCTGGAGCCCGCAGGGGGCGCAAGGTCGAGCGTATGGCTACACCTTC

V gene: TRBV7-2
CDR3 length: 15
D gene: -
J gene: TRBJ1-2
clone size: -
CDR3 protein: CASSSRGTGNYGYTF
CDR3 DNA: TGTGCCAGCAGCTCGAGAGGTACAGGGAACTATGGCTACACCTTC

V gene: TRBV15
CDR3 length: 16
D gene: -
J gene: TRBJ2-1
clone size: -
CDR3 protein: CATSNETHRGGNEQFF
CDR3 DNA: TGTGCCACCAGCAACGAAACCCACAGGGGGGGTAATGAGCAGTTCTTC

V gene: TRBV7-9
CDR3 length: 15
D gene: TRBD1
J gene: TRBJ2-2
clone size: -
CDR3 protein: CASSSGTENTGELFF
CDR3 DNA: TGTGCCAGCAGCTCCGGGACAGAGAACACCGGGGAGCTGTTTTTT

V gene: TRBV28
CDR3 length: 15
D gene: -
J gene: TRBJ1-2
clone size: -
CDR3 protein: CASSSPGREWYGYTF
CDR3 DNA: TGTGCCAGCAGTTCCCCTGGCAGGGAATGGTATGGCTACACCTTC

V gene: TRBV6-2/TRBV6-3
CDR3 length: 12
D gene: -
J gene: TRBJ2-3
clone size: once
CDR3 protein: CASSYRGDTQYF
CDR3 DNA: TGTGCCAGCAGTTACCGAGGAGATACGCAGTATTTT

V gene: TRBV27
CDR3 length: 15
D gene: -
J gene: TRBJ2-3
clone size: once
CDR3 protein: CASSFKGAYTDTQYF
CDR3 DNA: TGTGCCAGCAGTTTCAAAGGGGCGTACACAGATACGCAGTATTTT

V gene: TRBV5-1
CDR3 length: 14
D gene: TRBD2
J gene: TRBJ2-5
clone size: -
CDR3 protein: CASSSGLAAETQYF
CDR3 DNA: TGCGCCAGCAGCTCGGGACTAGCGGCAGAGACCCAGTACTTC

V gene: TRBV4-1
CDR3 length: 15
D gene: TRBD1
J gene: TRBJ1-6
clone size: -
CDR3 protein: CASSLSGTGNSPLHF
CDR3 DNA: TGCGCCAGCAGCCTCTCCGGGACAGGGAATTCACCCCTCCACTTT

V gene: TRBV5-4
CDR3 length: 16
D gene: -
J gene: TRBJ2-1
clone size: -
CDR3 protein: CASSPGGQGVRGEQFF
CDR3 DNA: TGTGCCAGCAGCCCCGGGGGCCAGGGGGTGAGAGGTGAGCAGTTCTTC